These 5 T cell receptor beta chains were sequenced from one sample in a study of shared clonotypes between healthy human individuals. Using immunoSEQ multiplex PCR, the repertoire was profiled, and TCRdb retains in-frame clones only, with some absent. The sample contains about 700,000 clones, around 67% of which appear only once. Material: memory CD4+ T cells sorted from blood. Subset: CD45RA-negative fraction. These receptors were collected from a woman aged 30 to 39 in good health.

The chain is built from TRBV11-2 and TRBJ1-4; D is ambiguous. The CDR3 has 14 residues. Per germline, CDR1 SGHAT and CDR2 FQNNGV. V lost 3 bases to trimming and J lost 11 bases, with 16 bases between them. CDR3 region: CASSLNIPGWKLFF. CDR3 sequence (DNA): TGTGCCAGCAGCTTGAATATACCGGGTTGGAAACTGTTTTTT.

The gene calls are TRBV2 and TRBJ1-5; D gene ambiguous. CDR3 size: 15 residues. The germline V gene has CDR1 SNHLY and CDR2 FYNNEI. Trimming pared 4 bases from V and 0 bases from J, leaving 10 bases between. The CDR3, as DNA: TGTGCCAGCAGTGGCACAGATTATAGCAATCAGCCCCAGCATTTT. This sequence encodes CASSGTDYSNQPQHF.

Comments on this clone: This CDR3 is also generated by other DNA sequences in the sample. This chain links TRBV30 with TRBJ1-5, with D uncertain. V was trimmed by 0 bases and J by 3 bases, leaving 6 bases between them. Germline V gives CDR1 GTSNPN, CDR2 SVGIG (reference sequence). There are 13 residues in the CDR3. CDR3: CAWSVRNNQPQHF. The DNA for the CDR3 is TGTGCCTGGAGTGTCAGGAACAATCAGCCCCAGCATTTT.

The chain carries TRBV28 and TRBJ1-3, with 8 bases lining up with TRBD1. In germline, CDR1 is MDHEN, CDR2 SYDVKM. The ends lost 5 bases at V and 1 base at J; junction bases unmatched: 13. The CDR3 is 18 amino acids. Here the CDR3 reads CASSPQGVRGRSGNTIYF. CDR3 bases: TGTGCCAGCAGTCCCCAGGGTGTCAGGGGGCGATCTGGAAACACCATATATTTT.

The chain employs TRBV9 and TRBJ1-5; no firm D call. Germline V gives CDR1 SGDLS, CDR2 YYNGEE. This CDR3 has 13 amino acids. The germline V and J ends were trimmed by 3 bases and 4 bases, with 8 bases remaining between them. As DNA, the CDR3 is TGTGCCAGCAGCGGGTTGGGGAATCAGCCCCAGCATTTT. Protein sequence: CASSGLGNQPQHF. The whole variable domain, remainder taken from reference TRBV9 and TRBJ1-5, is DSGVTQTPKHLITATGQRVTLRCSPRSGDLSVYWYQQSLDQGLQFLIQYYNGEERAKGNILERFSAQQFPDLHSELNLSSLELGDSALYFCASSGLGNQPQHFGDGTRLSIL.